The 32 T cell receptor beta chains presented below share a single source sample, sequenced in a study of PD-1 blockade in classical Hodgkin lymphoma (dated by TCRdb to 2018 to 2021). To prepare the library, the immunoSEQ multiplex PCR assay was applied. The table comes from immuneACCESS by way of TCRdb, which keeps in-frame sequences with V and J called. Part of the clones is missing from these tables; in studies checked, under half for an unresolved V gene and the rest for unknown reasons. This sample is represented by about 35,000 clones; 90% of them were singletons. The top ten clones comprise roughly 0.24% of the sample. What this sample's time point label stands for: cycle 1 day 1 (C1D1), immediately before nivolumab initiation. Every trial patient had relapsed following autologous stem cell transplantation, and prior brentuximab vedotin exposure was what differed among cohorts A, B and C. A Miltenyi CD4+ T cell isolation kit was used for magnetic negative selection to purify CD4+ T cells from thawed PBMCs.

Sequenced material: CD4+ T cells from blood, taken at baseline. The receptor set was obtained from a human donor with classical Hodgkin lymphoma.

The chain joins TRBV11-1 to TRBJ2-3; D might be TRBD2 (7 bases). The CDR3 is 15 amino acids. Trimming cost V 3 bases and J 10 bases, with 20 bases left between them. CDR1 SGHAT and CDR2 FQDESV come from the germline V gene (reference sequence). CDR3: CASSFQGGAQIAQYF. In DNA, the CDR3 is TGTGCCAGCAGCTTCCAAGGGGGGGCGCAGATCGCGCAGTATTTT.

The chain couples TRBV6-6 to TRBJ1-5, with 8 bases lining up with TRBD1. The germline CDR1 and CDR2 sequences are MNHNY and SVGAGI (reference sequence). After removal of 6 bases from V and 5 bases from J, the junction contained 3 bases not matched to a gene. This CDR3 is 13 amino acids long. CDR3 coding DNA: TGTGCCAGCAGGCAGGGGGCTTATCAGCCCCAGCATTTT. Translation gives CASRQGAYQPQHF.

The chain joins TRBV28 to TRBJ2-7, with a possible D match to TRBD1 (8 bases). The CDR3 consists of 16 residues. CDR1 and CDR2 (germline): MDHEN, SYDVKM. The germline V and J ends were trimmed by 3 bases and 1 base, with 16 bases remaining between them. The CDR3 loop reads CASSLKNRGGSYEQYF. CDR3 DNA sequence: TGTGCCAGCAGTTTGAAGAACAGGGGGGGTTCCTACGAGCAGTACTTC.

CDR3 in amino acids: CASSFPQGQGGTEAFF. For the CDR3, the DNA is TGTGCCAGCAGTTTCCCCCAAGGACAGGGTGGCACTGAAGCTTTCTTT. The chain has TRBV28 and TRBJ1-1, with 8 nucleotides matching TRBD1. CDR1 MDHEN and CDR2 SYDVKM come from the germline V gene. V lost 3 bases to trimming and J lost 4 bases; unmatched junction nucleotides: 10. This CDR3 is 16 amino acids long.

V and J are TRBV6-4 and TRBJ2-3, with D possibly TRBD1 on 5 matching bases. Germline V CDR1 and CDR2: MRHNA, SNTAGT. V was pared by 6 bases and J by 4 bases, with 14 bases between. CDR3 length: 14 residues. The CDR3 spells CASSAQGGADTQYF. As DNA, the CDR3 is TGTGCCAGCAGCGCCCAGGGCGGCGCAGATACGCAGTATTTT.

CDR3 nucleotide sequence: TGCGCCAGCAGCTCTGGACAGGGGGCGGTCGGTGAGCAGTTCTTC. It translates to CASSSGQGAVGEQFF. V gene TRBV5-1 combines with J gene TRBJ2-1; TRBD1 agrees at 11 bases. The CDR3 covers 15 residues. Looked up from germline, CDR1 is SGHRS and CDR2 is YFSETQ. Trimming at V came to 3 bases and at J to 9 bases, leaving 8 bases not matched to a gene.

This clone has only one observation. V and J are TRBV10-3 and TRBJ2-3; tentatively, D is TRBD2 (7 bases). CDR3 length: 14 residues. Per the germline V gene, CDR1 is ENHRY and CDR2 is SYGVKD. Trimming removed 10 bases from V and 6 bases from J, with 20 bases in between. The CDR3 sequence is CATGRGGGPDTQYF. In DNA, the CDR3 is TGTGCCACCGGGCGAGGGGGGGGCCCCGATACGCAGTATTTT.

The chain combines TRBV7-7 with TRBJ2-3; 8 nucleotides line up with TRBD2. With 1 base clipped from V and 3 bases from J, the junction kept 6 bases outside the gene matches. Per the germline V gene, CDR1 is SSHAT and CDR2 is FNYEAQ (reference sequence). The CDR3 spans 16 residues. CDR3 DNA sequence: TGTGCCAGCAGCTTAGGCCTAGCGGGCGGTACAGATACGCAGTATTTT. Translation: CASSLGLAGGTDTQYF. The variable domain in full, with the rest retrieved from reference TRBV7-7 and TRBJ2-3, is GAGVSQSPRYKVTKRGQDVTLRCDPISSHATLYWYQQALGQGPEFLTYFNYEAQPDKSGLPSDRFSAERPEGSISTLTIQRTEQRDSAMYRCASSLGLAGGTDTQYFGPGTRLTVL.

The V and J genes are TRBV28 and TRBJ1-2; 8 nucleotides line up with TRBD1. Germline V gene sequence: CDR1 MDHEN, CDR2 SYDVKM. There are 14 residues in the CDR3. V was clipped by 5 bases and J by 5 bases; unmatched bases: 7. The CDR3 loop reads CASSVGQAPYGYTF. The CDR3 region has the DNA TGTGCCAGCAGTGTGGGACAGGCCCCATATGGCTACACCTTC.

V usage is TRBV7-2 and J usage is TRBJ1-4; D may be TRBD1 (5 bases). The CDR3 sequence is 15 residues long. Trimming removed 2 bases at V and 7 bases at J, with 14 bases between. CDR1 is SGHTA and CDR2 is FQGNSA in the germline V gene. CDR3 sequence: CASSLLGRVGEKLFF. In DNA, the CDR3 is TGTGCCAGCAGCTTACTCGGCAGGGTCGGTGAAAAACTGTTTTTT. The full variable domain, its missing parts supplied by reference TRBV7-2 and TRBJ1-4, is GAGVSQSPSNKVTEKGKDVELRCDPISGHTALYWYRQSLGQGLEFLIYFQGNSAPDKSGLPSDRFSAERTGGSVSTLTIQRTQQEDSAVYLCASSLLGRVGEKLFFGSGTQLSVL.

The chain uses TRBV2 and TRBJ2-1; tentatively, D is TRBD1 (6 bases). The CDR3 has 15 amino acids. V lost 6 bases to trimming and J lost 3 bases, with 15 bases between them. Germline CDR1 reads SNHLY; CDR2 reads FYNNEI. CDR3 in amino acids: CASRELEDSYNEQFF. The CDR3 nucleotides read TGTGCCAGCAGGGAATTAGAGGACAGCTACAATGAGCAGTTCTTC. The full variable domain, with the rest looked up from reference TRBV2 and TRBJ2-1, is EPEVTQTPSHQVTQMGQEVILRCVPISNHLYFYWYRQILGQKVEFLVSFYNNEISEKSEIFDDQFSVERPDGSNFTLKIRSTKLEDSAMYFCASRELEDSYNEQFFGPGTRLTVL.

The V gene is TRBV30, the J gene TRBJ1-4, with a weak D call TRBD1 (5 bases). Germline-derived CDR1 and CDR2 are GTSNPN and SVGIG (reference sequence). This CDR3 has 16 residues. Trimming removed 7 bases from V and 2 bases from J, with 20 bases in between. Here the CDR3 reads CAYHFRSGSTNEKLFF. CDR3 nucleotides: TGTGCCTACCACTTCAGGTCAGGGTCCACTAATGAAAAACTGTTTTTT.

The chain recombines TRBV7-9 with TRBJ2-7; 11 bases fit TRBD2. This CDR3 region has 16 residues. The J segment lost 5 bases and the V segment lost 1 base, leaving 7 bases of the junction unmatched. Germline CDR1 reads SEHNR; CDR2 reads FQNEAQ (reference sequence). The CDR3 spells CASSLVVAGGTHEQYF. CDR3 coding DNA: TGTGCCAGCAGCTTAGTTGTAGCGGGAGGGACCCACGAGCAGTACTTC.

The chain carries TRBV6-1 and TRBJ2-7; D gene ambiguous. This CDR3 is built from 11 residues. V dropped 3 bases and J dropped 11 bases, with 11 bases sitting between them. Per the germline V gene, CDR1 is MNHNS and CDR2 is SASEGT. DNA of the CDR3: TGTGCCAGCAGTGAGAGGTCGAACGAGTACTTC. It codes for CASSERSNEYF.

J is TRBJ1-1 and V is TRBV9; 7 nucleotides align to TRBD1. The CDR3 sequence is 15 residues long. V gave up 2 bases and J gave up 6 bases; unmatched junction bases: 10. Germline CDR1 is SGDLS and CDR2 is YYNGEE. In DNA, the CDR3 is TGTGCCAGCAGCGTTGACCCGACAGGGACTGCTGAAGCTTTCTTT. Residues: CASSVDPTGTAEAFF.

As concerns this clone: Relative to the germline gene, one junction end is altered; a read error may explain this. The rearrangement links TRBV14 to TRBJ1-4, with D uncertain. Germline CDR1 and CDR2: SGHDN and FVKESK. CDR3 length equals 13 residues. CDR3 protein: CASRKGANEKLFF. CDR3 sequence (DNA): TGTGCCAGCAGGAAGGGAGCTAACGAAAAACTGTTTTTT.

The rearrangement links TRBV11-2 to TRBJ1-4; D is ambiguous. The V and J ends lost 5 bases and 3 bases respectively, with 13 bases between them. This CDR3 is 15 amino acids long. Germline CDR1 SGHAT, CDR2 FQNNGV. CDR3 coding DNA: TGTGCCAGCAGCAAACGTCGGTTGGCTAATGAAAAACTGTTTTTT. Translating gives CASSKRRLANEKLFF.

The rearrangement uses TRBV28 and TRBJ1-2; a weak D match, TRBD1 (6 bases). V shed 2 bases and J shed 5 bases, with 9 bases lying between them. The CDR3 sequence is 13 residues long. Germline V CDR1 and CDR2: MDHEN, SYDVKM. The CDR3 loop is CASSLGQTYGYTF. CDR3 in DNA: TGTGCCAGCAGTTTAGGACAGACTTATGGCTACACCTTC.

V and J are TRBV7-2 and TRBJ1-2, with D uncertain. Deletions cut 3 bases from V and 4 bases from J, with 6 bases between. The CDR3 consists of 12 residues. Germline CDR1 is SGHTA and CDR2 is FQGNSA. CDR3 nucleotide sequence: TGTGCCAGCAGCTTGATCCTCTATGGCTACACCTTC. This gives the protein CASSLILYGYTF.

The chain carries TRBV10-3 and TRBJ2-1; 7 bases match TRBD2. Trimming removed 5 bases from V and 5 bases from J; junction bases left unmatched: 21. Germline values: CDR1 ENHRY, CDR2 SYGVKD. The CDR3 is 19 amino acids. CDR3 in DNA: TGTGCCATCAGTCCTCGCGGGAGAGGACCGGACGGGTTCCACAATGAGCAGTTCTTC. Protein product: CAISPRGRGPDGFHNEQFF.

J is TRBJ2-2 and V is TRBV10-1; D is unclear. Trimming removed 6 bases at V and 6 bases at J, with 8 bases between. Germline V lookup: CDR1 WNHNN, CDR2 SYGVQD (reference sequence). The CDR3 extends over 12 amino acids. The CDR3 DNA follows: TGCGCCAGCAGCGCTCCGGCCGGGGAGCTGTTTTTT. Translating it yields CASSAPAGELFF.

This clone has only a few counts. The chain carries TRBV5-1 and TRBJ1-1; D call uncertain. V was trimmed by 4 bases and J by 2 bases, leaving 12 bases between them. CDR3 length equals 14 residues. From germline, CDR1 is SGHRS and CDR2 YFSETQ. The CDR3 protein is CASSPRTANTEAFF. The CDR3 DNA follows: TGCGCCAGCAGCCCGCGAACAGCCAACACTGAAGCTTTCTTT.

The V gene is TRBV30, the J gene TRBJ1-3; a possible D gene is TRBD1 (6 bases). The ends were cut back, 1 base at V and 7 bases at J, with 11 bases in the middle. This CDR3 is 13 amino acids long. Germline-derived CDR1 and CDR2 are GTSNPN and SVGIG (reference sequence). CDR3 nucleotides: TGTGCCTGGAGTGCCACAGGGTTGAACACCATATATTTT. It is translated as CAWSATGLNTIYF.

V and J are TRBV4-1 and TRBJ1-3, with 7 bases that match TRBD1. The V gene's germline CDR1 is MGHRA and CDR2 YSYEKL. The CDR3 is 14 amino acids. V was clipped by 6 bases and J by 6 bases; unmatched bases: 8. CDR3 sequence reads: CASSLQGLQNTIYF. The CDR3 DNA reads TGCGCCAGCAGTCTACAGGGGTTGCAAAACACCATATATTTT.

This chain links TRBV11-1 with TRBJ2-6; D is possibly TRBD1 (6 bases). The CDR3 totals 15 residues. CDR1 is SGHAT, CDR2 FQDESV, per germline (reference sequence). Trimming left V 4 bases short and J 2 bases short, with 9 bases between. The DNA of the CDR3 is TGTGCCAGCAGCTACCAGGGGACTGGGGCCAACGTCCTGACTTTC. It yields the protein CASSYQGTGANVLTF. Full variable domain (remainder filled in from reference TRBV11-1 and TRBJ2-6): EAEVAQSPRYKITEKSQAVAFWCDPISGHATLYWYRQILGQGPELLVQFQDESVVDDSQLPKDRFSAERLKGVDSTLKIQPAELGDSAMYLCASSYQGTGANVLTFGAGSRLTVL.

The chain couples TRBV30 to TRBJ1-1, with 7 bases that match TRBD1. Germline trimming cut 7 bases from V and 2 bases from J; bases unmatched to any gene: 4. Looked up from germline, CDR1 is GTSNPN and CDR2 is SVGIG (reference sequence). The CDR3 runs to 12 residues. The CDR3 DNA reads TGTGCCTCCGACAGGGACAACACTGAAGCTTTCTTT. The encoded protein is CASDRDNTEAFF.

V gene TRBV4-2 combines with J gene TRBJ1-4; D is unresolved. The V and J ends lost 4 bases and 4 bases respectively, with 13 bases between them. The CDR3 length is 15 residues. The V gene's germline CDR1 is LGHNA and CDR2 YNFKEQ. The CDR3 loop reads CASSRRAASNEKLFF. In DNA, the CDR3 is TGTGCCAGCAGCCGGAGGGCTGCGAGTAATGAAAAACTGTTTTTT.

The chain joins TRBV25-1 to TRBJ2-3, with D tentatively TRBD1 (5 bases). Germline-derived CDR1 and CDR2 are MGHDK and SYGVNS. V was clipped by 6 bases and J by 5 bases, with 12 bases between them. This CDR3 region has 13 residues. CDR3 nucleotides: TGTGCCAGCAGGGGCAGGGTGGTAGATACGCAGTATTTT. It is translated as CASRGRVVDTQYF.

This sequence joins TRBV9 and TRBJ2-7, with 10 bases that match TRBD1. The junction had 6 bases not matched to a gene; V was cut back by 3 bases and J by 3 bases. CDR3 size: 15 residues. The germline CDR1 and CDR2 sequences are SGDLS and YYNGEE. CDR3 bases: TGTGCCAGCAGCGCCTCGGACAGGGGGGTCTACGAGCAGTACTTC. This encodes CASSASDRGVYEQYF.

J is TRBJ2-1 and V is TRBV12-5; 8 nucleotides line up with TRBD1. V shed 1 base and J 8 bases; nucleotides not matched to a gene: 4. Per the germline V gene, CDR1 is LGHNT and CDR2 is FRNRAP. CDR3 length equals 14 residues. The CDR3 region is CASGLGQGPYEQFF. CDR3 in DNA: TGTGCTAGTGGTTTGGGACAGGGGCCATATGAGCAGTTCTTC.

This clone appeared once. The chain combines TRBV7-9 with TRBJ2-7; 9 bases align to TRBD1. Germline values: CDR1 SEHNR, CDR2 FQNEAQ (reference sequence). Unmatched junction bases numbered 6, after V lost 3 bases and J lost 6 bases. This CDR3 is 14 amino acids long. The CDR3 DNA reads as TGTGCCAGCAGCTTTTCCGGGACAGGGATCGAGCAGTACTTC. Translating gives CASSFSGTGIEQYF.

V and J are TRBV11-2 and TRBJ2-5, with TRBD2 matching 9 bases. Germline loops: CDR1 SGHAT, CDR2 FQNNGV. The CDR3 is made up of 15 amino acids. Trimming removed 7 bases from V and 2 bases from J; junction bases left unmatched: 8. The CDR3 is CASKRRLAGQETQYF. Written as DNA, the CDR3 is TGTGCCAGCAAGAGACGCCTAGCGGGGCAAGAGACCCAGTACTTC.